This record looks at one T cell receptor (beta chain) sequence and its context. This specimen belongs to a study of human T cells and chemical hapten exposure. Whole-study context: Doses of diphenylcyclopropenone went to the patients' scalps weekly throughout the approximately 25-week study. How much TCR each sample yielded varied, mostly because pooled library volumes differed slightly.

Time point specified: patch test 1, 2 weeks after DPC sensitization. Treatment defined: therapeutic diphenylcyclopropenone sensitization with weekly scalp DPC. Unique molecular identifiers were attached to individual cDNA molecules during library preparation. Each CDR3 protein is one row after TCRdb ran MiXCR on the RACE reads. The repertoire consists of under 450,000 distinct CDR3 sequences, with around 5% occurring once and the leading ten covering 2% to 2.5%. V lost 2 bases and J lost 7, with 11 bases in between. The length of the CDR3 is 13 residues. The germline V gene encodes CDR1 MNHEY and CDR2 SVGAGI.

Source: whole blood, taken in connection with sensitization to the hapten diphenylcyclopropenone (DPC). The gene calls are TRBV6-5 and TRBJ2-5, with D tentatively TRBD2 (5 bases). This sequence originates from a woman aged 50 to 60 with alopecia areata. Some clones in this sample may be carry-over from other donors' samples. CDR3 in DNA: TGTGCCAGCAGTTACGGACTCCCTCGGACCCAGTACTTC. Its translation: CASSYGLPRTQYF.